This T cell receptor beta chain is drawn from a study of T cell changes during pregnancy in multiple sclerosis (dated by TCRdb to the late 2010s). As for the study more broadly: The study examined how the T cell repertoire changed over the course of pregnancy in women with multiple sclerosis.

The germline V gene yields ENHRY for CDR1 and SYGVKD for CDR2. From its cysteine to its phenylalanine, the CDR3 spans 16 amino acids. Only the CDR3 part of the read is kept: 48 bases, read in frame from the first base. Trimming takes 4 bases off V and 4 bases off J; junction bases not matched to a gene: 8. The protocol used for the library was the immunoSEQ multiplex PCR assay. The table was pulled from immuneACCESS by TCRdb, which kept in-frame rearrangements only. Such tables lose some clones; where checked, under half of the loss comes from unresolved V genes, and the rest has no known cause. The sample table shows under 80,000 clones, and just over 90% are seen once. The ten largest clonotypes hold over 1.3% of the sample. Comments on this clone: The specificity of this receptor is unknown. No clone much larger than this one lies a single base away; base qualities are absent.

The sequence links TRBV10-3 to TRBJ1-1; TRBD1 fits 11 bases in the junction. The receptor was derived from a female donor with multiple sclerosis, enrolled in a pregnancy study. Sample: peripheral blood, taken in the second trimester of pregnancy. Here the CDR3 is given as CAISGGQGARITEAFF. The DNA is as follows: TGTGCCATCAGTGGCGGACAGGGGGCGCGGATCACTGAAGCTTTCTTT.